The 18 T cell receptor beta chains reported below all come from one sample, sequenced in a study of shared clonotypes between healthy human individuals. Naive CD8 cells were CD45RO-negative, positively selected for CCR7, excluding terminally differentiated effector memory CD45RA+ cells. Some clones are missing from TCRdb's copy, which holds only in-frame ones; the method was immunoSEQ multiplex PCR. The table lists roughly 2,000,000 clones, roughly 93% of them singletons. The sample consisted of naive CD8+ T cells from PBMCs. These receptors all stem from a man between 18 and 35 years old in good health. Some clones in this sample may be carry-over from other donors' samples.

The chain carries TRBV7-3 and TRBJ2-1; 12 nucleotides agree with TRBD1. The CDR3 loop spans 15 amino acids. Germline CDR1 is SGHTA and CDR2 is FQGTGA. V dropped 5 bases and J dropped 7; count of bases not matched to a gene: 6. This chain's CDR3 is CASSQGQGAENEQFF. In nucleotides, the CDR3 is TGTGCCAGCAGCCAGGGACAGGGGGCTGAAAATGAGCAGTTCTTC. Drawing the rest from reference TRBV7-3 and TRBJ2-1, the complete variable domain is GAGVSQTPSNKVTEKGKYVELRCDPISGHTALYWYRQSLGQGPEFLIYFQGTGAADDSGLPNDRFFAVRPEGSVSTLKIQRTERGDSAVYLCASSQGQGAENEQFFGPGTRLTVL.

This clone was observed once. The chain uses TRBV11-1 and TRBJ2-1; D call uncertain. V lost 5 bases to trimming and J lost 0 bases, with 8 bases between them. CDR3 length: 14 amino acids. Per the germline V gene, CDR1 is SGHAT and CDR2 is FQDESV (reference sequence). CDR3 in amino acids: CASSPASSYNEQFF. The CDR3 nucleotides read TGTGCCAGCAGCCCGGCCAGCTCCTACAATGAGCAGTTCTTC.

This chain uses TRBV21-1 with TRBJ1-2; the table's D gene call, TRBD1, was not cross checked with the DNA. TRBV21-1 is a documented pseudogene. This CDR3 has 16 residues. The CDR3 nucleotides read TGTGCCAGCAGCAAAGATGGGCCAGGGATTCTCCATGGCTACACCTTC. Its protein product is CASSKDGPGILHGYTF.

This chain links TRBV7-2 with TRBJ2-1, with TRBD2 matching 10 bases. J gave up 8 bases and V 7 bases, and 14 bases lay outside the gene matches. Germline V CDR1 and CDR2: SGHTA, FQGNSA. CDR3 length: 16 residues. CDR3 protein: CASTLARLAGVHEQFF. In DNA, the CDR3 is TGTGCCAGCACCCTAGCGCGGCTAGCGGGAGTCCATGAGCAGTTCTTC.

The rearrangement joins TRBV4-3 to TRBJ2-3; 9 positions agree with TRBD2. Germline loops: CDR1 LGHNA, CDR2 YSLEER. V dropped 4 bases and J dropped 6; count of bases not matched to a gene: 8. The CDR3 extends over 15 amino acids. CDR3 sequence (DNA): TGCGCCAGCAGCCCGCGGGAGGGCCGTGGGGATACGCAGTATTTT. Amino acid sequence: CASSPREGRGDTQYF.

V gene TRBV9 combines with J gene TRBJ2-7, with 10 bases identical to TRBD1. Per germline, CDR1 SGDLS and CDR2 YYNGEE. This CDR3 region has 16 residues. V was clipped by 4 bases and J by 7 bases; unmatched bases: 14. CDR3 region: CASSPPRDRGLGEQYF. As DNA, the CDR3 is TGTGCCAGCAGCCCTCCCAGGGACAGGGGTTTGGGAGAGCAGTACTTC.

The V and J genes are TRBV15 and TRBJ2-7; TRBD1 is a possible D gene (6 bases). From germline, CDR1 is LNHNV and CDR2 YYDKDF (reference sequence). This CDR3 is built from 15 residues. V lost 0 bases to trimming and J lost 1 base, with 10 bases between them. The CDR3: CATSRDGGASYEQYF. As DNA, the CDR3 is TGTGCCACCAGCAGAGATGGGGGCGCATCCTACGAGCAGTACTTC.

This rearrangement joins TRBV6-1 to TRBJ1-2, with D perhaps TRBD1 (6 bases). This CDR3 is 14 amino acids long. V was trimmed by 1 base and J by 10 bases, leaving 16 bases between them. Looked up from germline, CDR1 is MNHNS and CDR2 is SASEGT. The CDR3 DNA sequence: TGTGCCAGCAGTGAAGAAATCAGGGGTTCCCACTACACCTTC. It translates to CASSEEIRGSHYTF.

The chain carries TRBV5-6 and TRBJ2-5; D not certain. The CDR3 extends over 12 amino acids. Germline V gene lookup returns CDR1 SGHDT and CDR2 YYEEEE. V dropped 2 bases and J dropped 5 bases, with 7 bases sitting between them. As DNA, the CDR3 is TGTGCCAGCAGCTTAAGAGTTGAGACCCAGTACTTC. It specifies CASSLRVETQYF.

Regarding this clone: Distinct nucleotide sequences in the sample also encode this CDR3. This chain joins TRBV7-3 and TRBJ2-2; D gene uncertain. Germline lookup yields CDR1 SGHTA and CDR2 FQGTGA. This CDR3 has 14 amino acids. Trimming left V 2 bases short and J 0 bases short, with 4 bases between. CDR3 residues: CASSLYANTGELFF. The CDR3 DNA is TGTGCCAGCAGCTTATACGCGAACACCGGGGAGCTGTTTTTT.

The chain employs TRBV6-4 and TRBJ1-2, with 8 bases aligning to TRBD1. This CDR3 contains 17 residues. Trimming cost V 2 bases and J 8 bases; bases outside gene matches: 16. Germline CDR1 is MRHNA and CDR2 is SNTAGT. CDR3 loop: CASSDTTGTGRVGGYTF. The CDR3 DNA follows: TGTGCCAGCAGTGACACCACCGGGACAGGTCGCGTTGGGGGCTACACCTTC.

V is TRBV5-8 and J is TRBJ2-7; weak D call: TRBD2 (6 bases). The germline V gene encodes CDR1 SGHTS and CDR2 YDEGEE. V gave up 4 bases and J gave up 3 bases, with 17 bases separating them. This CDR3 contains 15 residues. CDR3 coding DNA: TGTGCCAGCAGCGGGGCGGGGTTCAGTTTCTACGAGCAGTACTTC. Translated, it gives CASSGAGFSFYEQYF.

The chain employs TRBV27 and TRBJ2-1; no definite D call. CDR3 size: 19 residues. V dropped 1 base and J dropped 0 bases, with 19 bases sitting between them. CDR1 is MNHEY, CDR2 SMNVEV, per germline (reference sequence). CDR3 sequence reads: CASSLFIPGLGSSYNEQFF. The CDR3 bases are TGTGCCAGCAGTTTATTTATCCCCGGGCTTGGCAGCTCCTACAATGAGCAGTTCTTC.

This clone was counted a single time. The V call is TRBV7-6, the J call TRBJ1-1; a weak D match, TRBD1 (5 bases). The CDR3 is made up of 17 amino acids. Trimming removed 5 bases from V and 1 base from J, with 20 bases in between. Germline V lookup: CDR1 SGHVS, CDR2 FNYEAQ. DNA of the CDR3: TGTGCCAGCAGCCACACTCCCGGGGGATATTGGAACACTGAAGCTTTCTTT. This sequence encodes CASSHTPGGYWNTEAFF.

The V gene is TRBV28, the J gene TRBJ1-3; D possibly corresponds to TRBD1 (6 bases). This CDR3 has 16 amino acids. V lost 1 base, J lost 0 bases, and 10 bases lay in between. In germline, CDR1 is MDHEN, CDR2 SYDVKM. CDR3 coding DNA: TGTGCCAGCAGTTTATCAATAGGGGGCTCTGGAAACACCATATATTTT. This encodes CASSLSIGGSGNTIYF. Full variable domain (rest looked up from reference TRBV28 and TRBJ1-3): DVKVTQSSRYLVKRTGEKVFLECVQDMDHENMFWYRQDPGLGLRLIYFSYDVKMKEKGDIPEGYSVSREKKERFSLILESASTNQTSMYLCASSLSIGGSGNTIYFGEGSWLTVV.

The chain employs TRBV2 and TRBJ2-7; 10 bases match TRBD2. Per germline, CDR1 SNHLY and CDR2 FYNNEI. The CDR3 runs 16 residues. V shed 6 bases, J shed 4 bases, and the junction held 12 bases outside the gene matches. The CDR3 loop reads CASRETRGTSAYEQYF. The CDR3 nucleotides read TGTGCCAGCAGAGAGACTCGGGGGACTAGCGCTTACGAGCAGTACTTC. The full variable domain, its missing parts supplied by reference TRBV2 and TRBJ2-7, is EPEVTQTPSHQVTQMGQEVILRCVPISNHLYFYWYRQILGQKVEFLVSFYNNEISEKSEIFDDQFSVERPDGSNFTLKIRSTKLEDSAMYFCASRETRGTSAYEQYFGPGTRLTVT.

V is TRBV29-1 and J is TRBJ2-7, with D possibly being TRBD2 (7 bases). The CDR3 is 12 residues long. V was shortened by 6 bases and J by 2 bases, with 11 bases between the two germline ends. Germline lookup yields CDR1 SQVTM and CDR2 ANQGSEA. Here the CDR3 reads CSVRGGPYEQYF. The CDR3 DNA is TGCAGCGTGAGGGGGGGACCCTACGAGCAGTACTTC.

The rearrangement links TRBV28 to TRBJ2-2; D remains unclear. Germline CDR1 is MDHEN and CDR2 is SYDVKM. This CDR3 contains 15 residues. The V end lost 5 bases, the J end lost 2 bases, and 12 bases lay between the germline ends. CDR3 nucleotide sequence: TGTGCCAGCAGTCGCCCGGAACTTAACACCGGGGAGCTGTTTTTT. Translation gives CASSRPELNTGELFF.